This T cell receptor (beta chain) originates from a study of human T cells and chemical hapten exposure. Study conclusions and caveats: TCRs whose frequency exceeded 1 in 1000 remained the same following DPC sensitization.

This clonotype was counted at least ten times. The antigen is unknown. From germline, CDR1 is SNHLY and CDR2 FYNNEI. The CDR3 is 14 amino acids. The V end was cut by 4 bases, the J end by 0 bases, with 10 bases between. TCRdb redid the calling of the RACE reads with MiXCR, one entry per CDR3 protein. This table has tens of thousands of distinct CDR3 sequences, 10% appearing once. Documented time point: pre-sensitization, week 0. The sample's treatment: therapeutic diphenylcyclopropenone sensitization with weekly scalp DPC. Extraction of total RNA was performed on unfractionated whole blood. This TCR was recovered from a man between 50 and 59 years old with alopecia areata. Some clones in this sample may be carry-over from other donors' samples. This specimen was whole blood, taken in connection with sensitization to the hapten diphenylcyclopropenone (DPC). This chain joins TRBV2 and TRBJ2-7; D gene ambiguous. CDR3 sequence reads: CASSVQTSSYEQYF. The CDR3 nucleotides are TGTGCCAGCAGTGTGCAGACGAGCTCCTACGAGCAGTACTTC.